The subject of this entry is one TCR beta chain. Antigen unknown. These data come from a study of vaccination and CD4 T cells after COVID-19. Looked up from germline, CDR1 is LNHDA and CDR2 is SQIVND (reference sequence). The CDR3 sequence is 14 residues long. V gave up 3 bases and J gave up 1 base, with 9 bases separating them. Treatment here: roughly 11-day PBMC culture with coronavirus spike peptide pools or control peptides (ViraFEST assay). ViraFEST stimulated the growth of antigen-specific T cells using peptide pools and subsequently profiled their TCRs by sequencing. A half-volume replacement of the medium with fresh IL-2 medium was performed on days 3 and 7. Researchers used the Oncomine TCR Beta short-read assay to sequence DNA from cultured CD4+ T cells. The source of extracted genomic DNA was cultured CD4+ T cells. A single record per CDR3 protein comes from TCRdb applying MiXCR to the PCR reads. Of about 26,000 distinct CDR3 sequences listed, around 65% were seen once; the top ten hold 4% to 5.5%.

This clonotype originated in a human donor who had recovered from COVID-19. Sequences were obtained from CD4+ T cells from blood, cultured in vitro. The chain combines TRBV19 with TRBJ1-1; TRBD1 might be the D (5 bases). CDR3 region: CASSIGGWNTEAFF. The CDR3, as DNA: TGTGCCAGTAGTATCGGGGGTTGGAACACTGAAGCTTTCTTT.